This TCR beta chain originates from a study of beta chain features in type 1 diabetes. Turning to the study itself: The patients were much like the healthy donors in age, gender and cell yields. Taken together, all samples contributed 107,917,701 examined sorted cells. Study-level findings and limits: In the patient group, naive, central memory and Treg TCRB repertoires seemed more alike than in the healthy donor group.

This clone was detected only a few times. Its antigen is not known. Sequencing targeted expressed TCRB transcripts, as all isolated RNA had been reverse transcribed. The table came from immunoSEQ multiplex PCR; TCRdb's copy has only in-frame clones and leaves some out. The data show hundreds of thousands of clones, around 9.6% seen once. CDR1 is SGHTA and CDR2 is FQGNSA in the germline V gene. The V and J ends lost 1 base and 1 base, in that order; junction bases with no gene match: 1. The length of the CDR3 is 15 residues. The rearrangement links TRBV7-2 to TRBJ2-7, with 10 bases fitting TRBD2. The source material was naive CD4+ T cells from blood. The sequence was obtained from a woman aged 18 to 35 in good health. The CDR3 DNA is TGTGCCAGCAGCTTAGGGACTAGCGGATCCTACGAGCAGTACTTC. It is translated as CASSLGTSGSYEQYF.